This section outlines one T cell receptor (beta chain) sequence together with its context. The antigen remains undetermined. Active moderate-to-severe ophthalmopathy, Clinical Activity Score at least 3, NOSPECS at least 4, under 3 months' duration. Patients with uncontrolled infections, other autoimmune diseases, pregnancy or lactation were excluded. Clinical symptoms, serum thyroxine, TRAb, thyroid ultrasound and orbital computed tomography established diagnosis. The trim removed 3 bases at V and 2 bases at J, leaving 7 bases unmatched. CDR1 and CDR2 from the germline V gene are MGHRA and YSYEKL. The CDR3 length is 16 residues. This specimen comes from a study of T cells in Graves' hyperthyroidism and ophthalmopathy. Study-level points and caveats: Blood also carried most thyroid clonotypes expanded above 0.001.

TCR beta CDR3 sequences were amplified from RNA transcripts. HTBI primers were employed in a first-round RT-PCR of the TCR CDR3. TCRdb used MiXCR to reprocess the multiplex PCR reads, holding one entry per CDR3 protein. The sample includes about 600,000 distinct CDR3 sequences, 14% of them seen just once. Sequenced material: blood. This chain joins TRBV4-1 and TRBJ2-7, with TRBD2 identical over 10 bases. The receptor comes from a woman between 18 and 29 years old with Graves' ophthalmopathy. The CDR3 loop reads CASSHEGLAATYEQYF. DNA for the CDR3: TGCGCCAGCAGCCATGAAGGACTAGCGGCAACCTACGAGCAGTACTTC.